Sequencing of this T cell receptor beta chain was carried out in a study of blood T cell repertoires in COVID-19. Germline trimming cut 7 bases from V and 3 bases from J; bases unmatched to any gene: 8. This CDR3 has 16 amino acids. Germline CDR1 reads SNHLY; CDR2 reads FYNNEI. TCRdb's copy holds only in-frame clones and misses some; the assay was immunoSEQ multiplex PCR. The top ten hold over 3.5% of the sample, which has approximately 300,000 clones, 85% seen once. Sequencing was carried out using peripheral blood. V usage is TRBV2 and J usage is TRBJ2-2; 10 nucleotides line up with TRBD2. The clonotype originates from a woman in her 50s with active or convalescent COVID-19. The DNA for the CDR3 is TGTGCCAGCAACTTAGCGGGAGGTTTTGACACCGGGGAGCTGTTTTTT. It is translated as CASNLAGGFDTGELFF.